A selection of T cell receptor beta chains follows, all from one sample in a study of identical twins. TCRdb itself ran the 5' RACE reads through MiXCR, one entry per CDR3 protein. The profile shows under 350,000 distinct CDR3 sequences, just under 9.5% of them singletons. These data were also reused for a study on yellow fever vaccine responses in identical twins.

Sequencing input: CD8+ T cells sorted from blood. These receptors all come from a woman in her late teens or twenties in good health. The CDR3 runs from the conserved cysteine through the conserved F or W. The D gene is left open where the match is weak. Size tells how often a clone was seen (once, few, many) or the class of an expanded clone, and some rows leave it out.

j_call: TRBJ2-5; clone_size: NA; v_call: TRBV4-1; d_call: NA; cdr3_aa: CASSQDYQGETQYF; cdr3_nt: TGCGCCAGCAGCCAAGATTATCAGGGTGAGACCCAGTACTTC
j_call: TRBJ2-5; clone_size: many; v_call: TRBV3-1; d_call: NA; cdr3_aa: CASSQESTLVQETQYF; cdr3_nt: TGTGCCAGCAGCCAAGAATCCACTCTGGTCCAAGAGACCCAGTACTTC
j_call: TRBJ2-7; clone_size: few; v_call: TRBV20-1; d_call: NA; cdr3_aa: CSARDLLGHPRTYEQYF; cdr3_nt: TGCAGTGCTAGAGATCTTTTGGGCCACCCACGAACCTACGAGCAGTACTTC
j_call: TRBJ2-5; clone_size: many; v_call: TRBV29-1; d_call: NA; cdr3_aa: CSTLRVQETQYF; cdr3_nt: TGCAGCACCCTGAGAGTCCAAGAGACCCAGTACTTC
j_call: TRBJ2-5; clone_size: many; v_call: TRBV20-1; d_call: NA; cdr3_aa: CSTRGVTTGLQETQYF; cdr3_nt: TGCAGTACCCGTGGGGTAACTACCGGGCTTCAAGAGACCCAGTACTTC
j_call: TRBJ2-7; clone_size: NA; v_call: TRBV3-1; d_call: TRBD1; cdr3_aa: CASSHLTGGSGSYEQYF; cdr3_nt: TGTGCCAGCAGCCACCTCACAGGGGGTAGCGGCTCCTACGAGCAGTACTTC
j_call: TRBJ2-7; clone_size: few; v_call: TRBV2; d_call: TRBD2; cdr3_aa: CASQQGLGLYEQYF; cdr3_nt: TGTGCCAGCCAACAGGGACTAGGGCTCTACGAGCAGTACTTC
j_call: TRBJ2-1; clone_size: NA; v_call: TRBV2; d_call: TRBD2; cdr3_aa: CASSDPPARTRDYNEQFF; cdr3_nt: TGTGCCAGCAGTGACCCCCCGGCCAGGACTAGAGACTACAATGAGCAGTTCTTC
j_call: TRBJ2-1; clone_size: many; v_call: TRBV2; d_call: NA; cdr3_aa: CASKGGYNEQFF; cdr3_nt: TGTGCCAGCAAAGGCGGTTACAATGAGCAGTTCTTC
j_call: TRBJ2-1; clone_size: few; v_call: TRBV5-1; d_call: NA; cdr3_aa: CASSKDTYNEQFF; cdr3_nt: TGCGCCAGCAGCAAAGACACGTACAATGAGCAGTTCTTC
j_call: TRBJ2-7; clone_size: many; v_call: TRBV20-1; d_call: TRBD1; cdr3_aa: CSARALVSGQGIYEQYF; cdr3_nt: TGCAGTGCTAGAGCCCTGGTGTCGGGACAGGGAATCTACGAGCAGTACTTC
j_call: TRBJ2-2; clone_size: NA; v_call: TRBV6-2/TRBV6-3; d_call: NA; cdr3_aa: CASGGAPGQPNTGELFF; cdr3_nt: TGTGCCAGCGGGGGGGCTCCGGGACAACCGAACACCGGGGAGCTGTTTTTT
j_call: TRBJ2-3; clone_size: many; v_call: TRBV15; d_call: NA; cdr3_aa: CATGLGSTDTQYF; cdr3_nt: TGTGCCACCGGCCTTGGGAGCACAGATACGCAGTATTTT
j_call: TRBJ2-2; clone_size: NA; v_call: TRBV7-2; d_call: NA; cdr3_aa: CASSLGVTNTGELFF; cdr3_nt: TGTGCCAGCAGCTTAGGGGTGACGAACACCGGGGAGCTGTTTTTT
j_call: TRBJ2-5; clone_size: NA; v_call: TRBV7-9; d_call: NA; cdr3_aa: CASRPVNWGPGLETQYF; cdr3_nt: TGTGCCAGCAGACCCGTTAACTGGGGCCCGGGTTTGGAGACCCAGTACTTC
j_call: TRBJ2-1; clone_size: few; v_call: TRBV20-1; d_call: TRBD2; cdr3_aa: CSATSSGGHNEQFF; cdr3_nt: TGCAGTGCGACTTCTAGCGGAGGCCACAATGAGCAGTTCTTC
j_call: TRBJ1-5; clone_size: few; v_call: TRBV20-1; d_call: NA; cdr3_aa: CSASDRNQPQHF; cdr3_nt: TGCAGTGCCTCCGACAGAAATCAGCCCCAGCATTTT
j_call: TRBJ2-1; clone_size: NA; v_call: TRBV4-3; d_call: NA; cdr3_aa: CASSQDRGTDEQFF; cdr3_nt: TGCGCCAGCAGCCAAGATCGGGGGACGGATGAGCAGTTCTTC
j_call: TRBJ2-7; clone_size: few; v_call: TRBV7-9; d_call: TRBD1; cdr3_aa: CASSLALTGGYEQYF; cdr3_nt: TGTGCCAGCAGCTTAGCTTTGACAGGGGGCTACGAGCAGTACTTC
j_call: TRBJ1-3; clone_size: NA; v_call: TRBV3-1; d_call: NA; cdr3_aa: CASSQDRTTGNTIYF; cdr3_nt: TGTGCCAGCAGCCAAGACAGGACAACTGGAAACACCATATATTTT
j_call: TRBJ2-3; clone_size: NA; v_call: TRBV11-2; d_call: NA; cdr3_aa: CASSLAALPADTQYF; cdr3_nt: TGTGCCAGCAGCTTAGCCGCCCTCCCAGCAGATACGCAGTATTTT
j_call: TRBJ1-2; clone_size: NA; v_call: TRBV27; d_call: NA; cdr3_aa: CASSPLLRNGYTF; cdr3_nt: TGTGCCAGCAGTCCACTCTTGAGAAATGGCTACACCTTC
j_call: TRBJ2-2; clone_size: NA; v_call: TRBV15; d_call: NA; cdr3_aa: CATAINGGTGELFF; cdr3_nt: TGTGCCACCGCGATCAATGGAGGCACCGGGGAGCTGTTTTTT
j_call: TRBJ2-1; clone_size: NA; v_call: TRBV27; d_call: TRBD2; cdr3_aa: CASTQLAGGSNEQFF; cdr3_nt: TGTGCCAGCACCCAACTAGCGGGAGGAAGCAATGAGCAGTTCTTC
j_call: TRBJ2-1; clone_size: few; v_call: TRBV12-3/TRBV12-4; d_call: NA; cdr3_aa: CASTSPSATGKHEQFF; cdr3_nt: TGTGCCAGCACCTCCCCCTCTGCAACGGGGAAGCATGAGCAGTTCTTC
j_call: TRBJ2-3; clone_size: NA; v_call: TRBV5-1; d_call: TRBD2; cdr3_aa: CASSPRTSGGSTDTQYF; cdr3_nt: TGCGCCAGCAGCCCAAGGACTAGCGGGGGAAGCACAGATACGCAGTATTTT
j_call: TRBJ2-2; clone_size: many; v_call: TRBV11-2; d_call: NA; cdr3_aa: CASSLGTALNTGELFF; cdr3_nt: TGTGCCAGCAGCTTAGGAACCGCGTTGAACACCGGGGAGCTGTTTTTT
j_call: TRBJ2-6; clone_size: NA; v_call: TRBV23-1; d_call: NA; cdr3_aa: CASSQLQGRNSGANVLTF; cdr3_nt: TGCGCCAGCAGCCAATTACAGGGGAGGAACTCTGGGGCCAACGTCCTGACTTTC
j_call: TRBJ1-1; clone_size: few; v_call: TRBV30; d_call: TRBD1; cdr3_aa: CAWSVGTGDAFF; cdr3_nt: TGTGCCTGGAGTGTTGGGACAGGGGACGCTTTCTTT
j_call: TRBJ2-5; clone_size: few; v_call: TRBV29-1; d_call: TRBD2; cdr3_aa: CSVEPSGRGQETQYF; cdr3_nt: TGCAGCGTCGAGCCTAGCGGGAGAGGGCAAGAGACCCAGTACTTC
j_call: TRBJ2-1; clone_size: NA; v_call: TRBV20-1; d_call: NA; cdr3_aa: CSARGRRDNEQFF; cdr3_nt: TGCAGTGCTAGAGGTCGGCGGGACAATGAGCAGTTCTTC
j_call: TRBJ1-2; clone_size: NA; v_call: TRBV28; d_call: NA; cdr3_aa: CASSPGGGGYTF; cdr3_nt: TGTGCCAGCAGTCCTGGCGGGGGCGGCTACACCTTC
j_call: TRBJ2-1; clone_size: NA; v_call: TRBV5-6; d_call: TRBD2; cdr3_aa: CASSLLAGTINEQFF; cdr3_nt: TGTGCCAGCAGCTTGTTAGCGGGGACTATCAATGAGCAGTTCTTC
j_call: TRBJ1-1; clone_size: few; v_call: TRBV7-3; d_call: NA; cdr3_aa: CASSLQWNTEAFF; cdr3_nt: TGTGCCAGCAGCCTTCAGTGGAACACTGAAGCTTTCTTT
j_call: TRBJ1-3; clone_size: many; v_call: TRBV12-3/TRBV12-4; d_call: NA; cdr3_aa: CASSPSDVGMAGNTIYF; cdr3_nt: TGTGCCAGCAGTCCTAGTGACGTGGGGATGGCTGGAAACACCATATATTTT
j_call: TRBJ2-1; clone_size: NA; v_call: TRBV20-1; d_call: TRBD2; cdr3_aa: CSARDMGGGYNEQFF; cdr3_nt: TGCAGTGCTAGAGATATGGGGGGGGGTTACAATGAGCAGTTCTTC
j_call: TRBJ1-1; clone_size: many; v_call: TRBV9; d_call: NA; cdr3_aa: CASSLGPGNTEAFF; cdr3_nt: TGTGCCAGCAGCCTTGGGCCAGGGAACACTGAAGCTTTCTTT
j_call: TRBJ2-7; clone_size: few; v_call: TRBV5-4; d_call: TRBD1; cdr3_aa: CASSFQGVDEQYF; cdr3_nt: TGTGCCAGCAGCTTTCAGGGGGTCGACGAGCAGTACTTC
j_call: TRBJ2-7; clone_size: few; v_call: TRBV3-1; d_call: NA; cdr3_aa: CASSQGAGTNYEQYF; cdr3_nt: TGTGCCAGCAGCCAAGGTGCCGGGACAAACTACGAGCAGTACTTC
j_call: TRBJ2-7; clone_size: many; v_call: TRBV12-3/TRBV12-4; d_call: NA; cdr3_aa: CASSLSLTSYEQYF; cdr3_nt: TGTGCCAGCAGTTTGTCACTGACCTCCTACGAGCAGTACTTC
j_call: TRBJ2-1; clone_size: NA; v_call: TRBV5-4; d_call: TRBD1; cdr3_aa: CASSSTPGQGAYNEQFF; cdr3_nt: TGTGCCAGCAGCTCAACCCCGGGACAGGGGGCTTACAATGAGCAGTTCTTC
j_call: TRBJ1-5; clone_size: few; v_call: TRBV6-1; d_call: NA; cdr3_aa: CASTRTGGMQPQHF; cdr3_nt: TGTGCCAGCACGAGGACGGGAGGGATGCAGCCCCAGCATTTT
j_call: TRBJ2-2; clone_size: many; v_call: TRBV20-1; d_call: NA; cdr3_aa: CSARDYRLATTGELFF; cdr3_nt: TGCAGTGCTAGAGATTATAGGCTAGCGACCACCGGGGAGCTGTTTTTT